This entry describes one T cell receptor beta chain. Its specificity is not known. Then a second PCR, running about 6 to 12 cycles, was carried out with a sample-barcoded 5' primer and a J-beta primer mix. TCRdb itself ran the 5' RACE reads through MiXCR, one entry per CDR3 protein. This sample has hundreds of thousands of distinct CDR3 sequences, with 22% found just once. The source of the sample is a study of blood T cells in healthy people across ages. Study-level findings and limits: Fewer expanded clones and more diversity marked long-lived versus aged donors. Donor CMV status, an unknown factor, possibly confounded changes in expanded clonotypes. Age showed a roughly linear inverse relationship with TCR beta diversity per million T cells.

This CDR3 is built from 18 residues. J gave up 2 bases and V 0 bases, and 7 bases lay outside the gene matches. The TCR originated in a man aged 65-85 years in good health. The sample consisted of blood. The J gene is TRBJ2-3, the V gene TRBV23-1; TRBD2 matches 11 bases. TRBV23-1 is recorded as an ORF, its role being uncertain. CDR3 loop: CASSQSVPSGRLTDTQYF. The DNA of the CDR3 is TGCGCCAGCAGTCAATCGGTCCCTAGCGGGAGGCTCACAGATACGCAGTATTTT.